What follows are 5 T cell receptor beta chains derived from one specimen sequenced in a study of T cell changes during pregnancy in multiple sclerosis. TCRdb's table, derived via immunoSEQ multiplex PCR, lists solely in-frame clones and lacks some. The sample has 85,000 to 130,000 clones; 90% to 95% are singletons. This specimen was peripheral blood, taken before pregnancy. Source of these receptors: a female donor with multiple sclerosis, enrolled in a pregnancy study.

CDR3 sequence: CASSGWTGAGEAFF. CDR3 bases: TGTGCCAGCAGCGGTTGGACAGGGGCAGGTGAAGCTTTCTTT. The chain has TRBV5-4 and TRBJ1-1, with 9 bases identical to TRBD1. The CDR3 spans 14 residues. V shed 4 bases and J 7 bases; nucleotides not matched to a gene: 8. Germline CDR1 SGHNT, CDR2 YYREEE (reference sequence).

V gene TRBV10-2 combines with J gene TRBJ2-3, with D perhaps matching TRBD1 (5 bases). The CDR3 extends over 14 amino acids. Trimming took off 3 bases at V and 2 bases at J, with 9 bases between the two ends. The germline CDR1 and CDR2 sequences are WSHSY and SAAADI. CDR3 in amino acids: CASSEGVFTDTQYF. As DNA, the CDR3 is TGCGCCAGCAGTGAAGGGGTCTTCACAGATACGCAGTATTTT.

The chain couples TRBV30 to TRBJ2-7; weak D call: TRBD2 (6 bases). Trimming removed 4 bases at V and 0 bases at J, with 28 bases between. CDR1 and CDR2 from the germline V gene are GTSNPN and SVGIG (reference sequence). This CDR3 comprises 19 residues. CDR3 loop: CAWKEGRAGAAGRSYEQYF. The DNA of the CDR3 is TGTGCCTGGAAAGAGGGTCGAGCAGGCGCCGCGGGGCGCTCCTACGAGCAGTACTTC.

The genes are TRBV30 and TRBJ2-1; possibly TRBD2 for D (6 bases). V was cut by 1 base and J by 3 bases, with 10 bases left in between. Looked up from germline, CDR1 is GTSNPN and CDR2 is SVGIG (reference sequence). The length of the CDR3 is 14 residues. The CDR3 spells CAWSGNSGYNEQFF. The DNA of the CDR3 is TGTGCCTGGAGTGGTAATAGCGGCTACAATGAGCAGTTCTTC. The entire variable domain, with the rest obtained from reference TRBV30 and TRBJ2-1, is as follows: SQTIHQWPATLVQPVGSPLSLECTVEGTSNPNLYWYRQAAGRGLQLLFYSVGIGQISSEVPQNLSASRPQDRQFILSSKKLLLSDSGFYLCAWSGNSGYNEQFFGPGTRLTVL.

This chain joins TRBV23-1 and TRBJ1-2; D not certain. TRBV23-1 is an open reading frame whose function is uncertain. CDR3 length equals 16 residues. V dropped 1 base and J dropped 2 bases, with 14 bases sitting between them. The CDR3 DNA sequence: TGCGCCAGCAGTCAATATCCAACAGCTTCAAACTATGGCTACACCTTC. Protein sequence: CASSQYPTASNYGYTF.